The rows below give T cell receptor beta chains drawn from one sample of a study of PD-L1 blockade in urothelial cancer. The data were produced by immunoSEQ multiplex PCR, yet TCRdb's version contains in-frame clones alone and is incomplete. The sample records 35,000 to 45,000 clones, roughly 87% being singletons. Sequencing used PBMCs, obtained around atezolizumab (anti-PD-L1) treatment. These receptors were taken from a man in his 70s with urothelial cancer. Each CDR3 is given with its conserved first and last residue. A D gene is named only where the DNA matches it firmly. Where a row states a size, it is once, few, many or the class of an expanded clone; other rows omit it.

clone_size j_call cdr3_length v_call d_call cdr3_nt cdr3_aa
NA TRBJ2-1 16 TRBV4-1 TRBD1 TGCGCCAGCAGCCATGACCGGGACAGGGGCGGAAATGAGCAGTTCTTC CASSHDRDRGGNEQFF
NA TRBJ2-5 15 TRBV6-6 NA TGTGCCAGCTCCTCCGCATCCCCAGGGGAAGAGACCCAGTACTTC CASSSASPGEETQYF
NA TRBJ2-1 15 TRBV11-3 TRBD1 TGTGCCAGCAGCCCGGGACAGGGTGGGATCAATGAGCAGTTCTTC CASSPGQGGINEQFF
once TRBJ2-3 12 TRBV7-2 NA TGTGCCAGCAGCTTAAACAGGGATACGCAGTATTTT CASSLNRDTQYF
NA TRBJ2-1 17 TRBV13 TRBD2 TGTGCCAGCAGCTTAGGCAGTAGCGGGAGATCCTACAATGAGCAGTTCTTC CASSLGSSGRSYNEQFF
NA TRBJ1-2 15 TRBV4-1 TRBD1 TGCGCCAGCCGCGAAGTTGGCAGGGGGGAGATAGGCTACACCTTC CASREVGRGEIGYTF
NA TRBJ1-3 15 TRBV4-3 NA TGCGCCAGCAGCCAAGATAGGGGCTCTGGAAACACCATATATTTT CASSQDRGSGNTIYF
NA TRBJ2-6 15 TRBV6-5 NA TGTGCCAGCAGTTACGGGGCCTCTGGGGCCAACGTCCTGACTTTC CASSYGASGANVLTF
NA TRBJ2-1 14 TRBV4-1 TRBD2 TGCGCCAGCAGCCGGACTAGCCGGGAAGATGAGCAGTTCTTC CASSRTSREDEQFF
NA TRBJ2-1 15 TRBV5-4 TRBD2 TGTGCCAGCAGCTTGGCGGGAGGGCAATGGAATGAGCAGTTCTTC CASSLAGGQWNEQFF
NA TRBJ2-1 15 TRBV5-6 TRBD1 TGTGCCAGCGCAAGGGGGGACAGGGGGCGGAATGAGCAGTTCTTC CASARGDRGRNEQFF
NA TRBJ2-4 13 TRBV9 NA TGTGCCAGCAGCGTAGACCAGCGAAACATTCAGTACTTC CASSVDQRNIQYF
NA TRBJ2-1 14 TRBV7-9 NA TGTGCCAGCAGCTTATTTGAGACCTACAATGAGCAGTTCTTC CASSLFETYNEQFF
NA TRBJ2-1 19 TRBV5-8 TRBD2 TGTGCCAGCAGCTTGGCAGCGGGGGGCCCTCTTAGCTCCTACAATGAGCAGTTCTTC CASSLAAGGPLSSYNEQFF
NA TRBJ2-2 16 TRBV5-1 NA TGCGCCAGCAGCTTGGCGACTAGTACGGGAGCCGGGGAGCTGTTTTTT CASSLATSTGAGELFF
NA TRBJ2-6 16 TRBV5-4 TRBD2 TGTGCCAGCAGCTTCGGGGGGGCCTCTGGGGCCAACGTCCTGACTTTC CASSFGGASGANVLTF
few TRBJ1-5 14 TRBV28 TRBD1 TGTGCCAGCAGTGAACGGACAGGGGGGCAGCCCCAGCATTTT CASSERTGGQPQHF
NA TRBJ2-1 15 TRBV6-1 TRBD1 TGTGCCAGCAGTGAGAGAGGGGGCGGATGGAGGGAGCAGTTCTTC CASSERGGGWREQFF
NA TRBJ2-1 16 TRBV5-4 TRBD1 TGTGCCAGCAGCCGACCCCGGGGACAGGAAGTGAATGAGCAGTTCTTC CASSRPRGQEVNEQFF
NA TRBJ1-1 16 TRBV5-1 NA TGCGCCAGCAGCTTGGAGGGGGGGCGGGCGAACACTGAAGCTTTCTTT CASSLEGGRANTEAFF
NA TRBJ2-7 11 TRBV5-4 NA TGTGCCAGCAGCCAGGGCCTCGAGCAGTACTTC CASSQGLEQYF
NA TRBJ1-5 14 TRBV28 NA TGTGCCAGCAGTCCTACAGGGAGCAATCAGCCCCAGCATTTT CASSPTGSNQPQHF
NA TRBJ1-1 12 TRBV29-1 NA TGCAGCGTTCAGGGTCAGAACACTGAAGCTTTCTTT CSVQGQNTEAFF
once TRBJ2-1 16 TRBV7-2 NA TGTGCCAGCAGCAAAGCCGGGCAGGGAAGTATTAATGAGCAGTTCTTC CASSKAGQGSINEQFF
NA TRBJ1-2 13 TRBV7-2 NA TGTGCCAGCAGCTTAGCGCCCAGGGATGGCTACACCTTC CASSLAPRDGYTF
NA TRBJ2-6 15 TRBV28 NA TGTGCCAGCAGTCACACAATGTCTGGGGCCAACGTCCTGACTTTC CASSHTMSGANVLTF
NA TRBJ2-3 15 TRBV9 TRBD1 TGTGCCAGCAGCATAAGGGACAGGGCTCGAGATACGCAGTATTTT CASSIRDRARDTQYF
NA TRBJ2-3 16 TRBV4-1 TRBD2 TGCGCCAGCAGCCCCCGGCCGCGGGAGAGAACAGATACGCAGTATTTT CASSPRPRERTDTQYF
few TRBJ2-5 17 TRBV7-2 TRBD1 TGTGCCAGCAGCACTCCCTCGGAGGGACAGGGAGAAGAGACCCAGTACTTC CASSTPSEGQGEETQYF
NA TRBJ1-2 18 TRBV10-3 TRBD1 TGTGCCATCAGTGAGAAGCTTAAGCTGGGACAGGGAGTCTATGGCTACACCTTC CAISEKLKLGQGVYGYTF
NA TRBJ1-2 13 TRBV2 NA TGTGCCAGCAGGGGGCAGGGGCTCTATGGCTACACCTTC CASRGQGLYGYTF
NA TRBJ2-1 14 TRBV7-2 TRBD2 TGTGCCAGCAGCTTAGGGCTAGCGGGAGGTGAGCAGTTCTTC CASSLGLAGGEQFF
NA TRBJ2-7 17 TRBV11-3 NA TGTGCCAGCAGCTTACCCCCCCCCAGGCGGGGTCCCTACGAGCAGTACTTC CASSLPPPRRGPYEQYF
NA TRBJ2-7 13 TRBV9 NA TGTGCCAGCAGCGTAGACGAGGGCTACGAGCAGTACTTC CASSVDEGYEQYF
NA TRBJ1-5 15 TRBV9 NA TGTGCCAGCAGCGTGTTCGGGGATAGCAATCAGCCCCAGCATTTT CASSVFGDSNQPQHF
few TRBJ2-2 16 TRBV5-4 TRBD1 TGTGCCAGCAGCTTGCCAGGGACAGGAAACACCGGGGAGCTGTTTTTT CASSLPGTGNTGELFF
NA TRBJ2-7 14 TRBV7-8 TRBD2 TGTGCCAGCAGCTTGACTAGCGGGACCTACGAGCAGTACTTC CASSLTSGTYEQYF
NA TRBJ2-1 15 TRBV4-2 TRBD2 TGTGCCAGCAGTGAAGGTTCGGCGGGAGGAAATGAGCAGTTCTTC CASSEGSAGGNEQFF
NA TRBJ2-3 16 TRBV4-1 TRBD1 TGCGCCAGCAGCCCCCGGACAGGGGGTCCCCAAGATACGCAGTATTTT CASSPRTGGPQDTQYF
NA TRBJ2-5 14 TRBV19 NA TGTGCCAGTAGTATAAGTCCGCGGCTGGAGACCCAGTACTTC CASSISPRLETQYF
NA TRBJ1-2 16 TRBV28 NA TGTGCCAGCAGTTTAGAGACCGACACTGCTAACTATGGCTACACCTTC CASSLETDTANYGYTF
NA TRBJ2-2 11 TRBV28 NA TGTGCCAGCACTGTTTCCGGGGAGCTGTTTTTT CASTVSGELFF
NA TRBJ2-5 15 TRBV6-6 TRBD1 TGTGCCAGCAGTAACCGGGACAGGGTGATAGAGACCCAGTACTTC CASSNRDRVIETQYF
once TRBJ2-1 14 TRBV29-1 NA TGCAGCGTTGGCCAGTCAAGCTCCTACAATGAGCAGTTCTTC CSVGQSSSYNEQFF
NA TRBJ1-1 13 TRBV9 NA TGTGCCAGCAGCGGTCCAGGGGTACGTGAAGCTTTCTTT CASSGPGVREAFF
NA TRBJ1-1 14 TRBV5-6 NA TGTGCCAGCAGCTTGGTTGGCAGGAACACTGAAGCTTTCTTT CASSLVGRNTEAFF
NA TRBJ2-7 13 TRBV19 NA TGTGCCAGTAGTGTTAGGGGTTCCTACGAGCAGTACTTC CASSVRGSYEQYF
NA TRBJ1-4 15 TRBV7-6 TRBD1 TGTGCCAGCAGCTTAGCGGGACAGCTGAATGAAAAACTGTTTTTT CASSLAGQLNEKLFF
NA TRBJ2-1 12 TRBV28 TRBD2 TGTGCCAGCTGTAGCGGGGTCAATGAGCAGTTCTTC CASCSGVNEQFF
NA TRBJ2-1 15 TRBV6-1 TRBD2 TGTGCCAGCAGTGAAGGACTAGCGGGGAGAAATGAGCAGTTCTTC CASSEGLAGRNEQFF
NA TRBJ1-2 12 TRBV10-3 NA TGTGCCATCAGTGACCCGGGTGGGGGCTACACCTTC CAISDPGGGYTF
once TRBJ2-2 16 TRBV7-3 NA TGTGCCAGCAGCCTCCATAGCGGTGCGAACACCGGGGAGCTGTTTTTT CASSLHSGANTGELFF
NA TRBJ2-7 15 TRBV7-9 TRBD1 TGTGCCAGCAGCCTGGGACAGGGCCGATCATCTGAGCAGTACTTC CASSLGQGRSSEQYF
NA TRBJ2-5 17 TRBV27 TRBD1 TGTGCCAGCAACCCGGGACAGGGGACGACCCACGGGGAGACCCAGTACTTC CASNPGQGTTHGETQYF
NA TRBJ2-5 14 TRBV9 TRBD2 TGTGCCAGCAGCGTAGGATTAGCGGGAGAGACCCAGTACTTC CASSVGLAGETQYF
NA TRBJ2-7 15 TRBV14 NA TGTGCCAGCAGCCAAGTCGGACTCCCCTCCTACGAGCAGTACTTC CASSQVGLPSYEQYF
NA TRBJ2-1 20 TRBV21-1 NA TGTGCCAGCAGCATCTTTAGGGGGAGCGGACTAGCGGGGAGATACAATGAGCAGTTCTTC CASSIFRGSGLAGRYNEQFF
once TRBJ2-7 13 TRBV11-3 NA TGTGCCAGCAGCCAGGGCGAGAACTACGAGCAGTACTTC CASSQGENYEQYF
NA TRBJ1-5 15 TRBV5-6 TRBD1 TGTGCCAGCAGCCGGTCCACAGGGGGTAATCAGCCCCAGCATTTT CASSRSTGGNQPQHF
few TRBJ2-7 14 TRBV5-1 TRBD1 TGCGCCAGCAGCGCATTACTGACAGGGGGCGAGCAGTACTTC CASSALLTGGEQYF